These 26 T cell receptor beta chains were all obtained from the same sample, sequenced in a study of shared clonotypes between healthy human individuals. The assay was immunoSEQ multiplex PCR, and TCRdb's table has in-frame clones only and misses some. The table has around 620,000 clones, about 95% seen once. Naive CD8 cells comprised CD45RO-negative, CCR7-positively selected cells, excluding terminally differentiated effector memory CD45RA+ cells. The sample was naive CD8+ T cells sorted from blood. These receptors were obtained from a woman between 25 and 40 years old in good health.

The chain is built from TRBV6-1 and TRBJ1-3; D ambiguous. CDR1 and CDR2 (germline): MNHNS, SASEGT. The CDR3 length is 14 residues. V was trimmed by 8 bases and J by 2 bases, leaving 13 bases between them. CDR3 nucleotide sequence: TGTGCCAGCGGTGGAATGACCCCTGGAAACACCATATATTTT. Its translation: CASGGMTPGNTIYF.

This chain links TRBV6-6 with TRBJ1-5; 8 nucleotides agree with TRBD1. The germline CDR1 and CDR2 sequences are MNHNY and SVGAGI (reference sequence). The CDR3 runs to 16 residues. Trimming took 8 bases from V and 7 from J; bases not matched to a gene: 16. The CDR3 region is CASQRSRTGLDQPQHF. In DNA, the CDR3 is TGTGCCAGCCAAAGGAGCAGGACAGGGCTAGACCAGCCCCAGCATTTT.

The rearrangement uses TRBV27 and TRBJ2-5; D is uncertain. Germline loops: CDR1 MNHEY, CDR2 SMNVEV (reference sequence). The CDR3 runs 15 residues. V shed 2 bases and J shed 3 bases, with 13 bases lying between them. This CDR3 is CASSLDLWQKETQYF. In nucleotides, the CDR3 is TGTGCCAGCAGTTTAGACCTCTGGCAGAAAGAGACCCAGTACTTC.

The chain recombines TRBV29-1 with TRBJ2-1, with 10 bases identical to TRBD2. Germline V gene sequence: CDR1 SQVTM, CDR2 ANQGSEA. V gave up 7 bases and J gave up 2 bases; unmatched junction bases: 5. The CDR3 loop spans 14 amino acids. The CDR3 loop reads CSATGTSAYNEQFF. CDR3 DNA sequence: TGCAGCGCCACCGGGACTAGCGCCTACAATGAGCAGTTCTTC.

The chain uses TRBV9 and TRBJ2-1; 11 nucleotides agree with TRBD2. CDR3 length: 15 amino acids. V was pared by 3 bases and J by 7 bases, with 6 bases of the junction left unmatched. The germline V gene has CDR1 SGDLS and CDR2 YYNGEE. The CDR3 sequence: CASSGQGLAANEQFF. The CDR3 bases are TGTGCCAGCAGCGGACAGGGACTAGCGGCGAATGAGCAGTTCTTC. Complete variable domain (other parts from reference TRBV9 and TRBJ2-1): DSGVTQTPKHLITATGQRVTLRCSPRSGDLSVYWYQQSLDQGLQFLIQYYNGEERAKGNILERFSAQQFPDLHSELNLSSLELGDSALYFCASSGQGLAANEQFFGPGTRLTVL.

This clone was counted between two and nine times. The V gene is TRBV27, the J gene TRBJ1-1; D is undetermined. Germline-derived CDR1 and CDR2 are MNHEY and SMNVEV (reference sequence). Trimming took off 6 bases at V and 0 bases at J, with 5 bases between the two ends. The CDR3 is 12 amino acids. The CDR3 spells CASSTMNTEAFF. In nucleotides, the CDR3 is TGTGCCAGCAGCACCATGAACACTGAAGCTTTCTTT.

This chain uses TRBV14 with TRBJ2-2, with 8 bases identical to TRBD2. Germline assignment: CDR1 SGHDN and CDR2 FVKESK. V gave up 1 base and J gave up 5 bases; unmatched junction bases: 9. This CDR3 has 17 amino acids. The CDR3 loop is CASSQVFAGGGTGELFF. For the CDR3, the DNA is TGTGCCAGCAGCCAAGTGTTTGCGGGAGGAGGAACCGGGGAGCTGTTTTTT.

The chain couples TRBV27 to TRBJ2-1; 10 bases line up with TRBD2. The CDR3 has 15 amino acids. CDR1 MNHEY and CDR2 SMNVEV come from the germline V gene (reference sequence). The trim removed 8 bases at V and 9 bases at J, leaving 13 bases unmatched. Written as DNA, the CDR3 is TGTGCCAGCGCTCATGGGACTAGCGTACCTGTTGAGCAGTTCTTC. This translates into CASAHGTSVPVEQFF.

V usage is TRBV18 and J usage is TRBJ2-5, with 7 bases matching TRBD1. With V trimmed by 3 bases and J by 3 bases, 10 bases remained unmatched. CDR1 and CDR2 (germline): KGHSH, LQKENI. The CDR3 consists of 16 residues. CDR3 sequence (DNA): TGTGCCAGCTCACCGAACTACGGGACAGAGGAAGAGACCCAGTACTTC. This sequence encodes CASSPNYGTEEETQYF. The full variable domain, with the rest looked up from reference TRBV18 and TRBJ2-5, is NAGVMQNPRHLVRRRGQEARLRCSPMKGHSHVYWYRQLPEEGLKFMVYLQKENIIDESGMPKERFSAEFPKEGPSILRIQQVVRGDSAAYFCASSPNYGTEEETQYFGPGTRLLVL.

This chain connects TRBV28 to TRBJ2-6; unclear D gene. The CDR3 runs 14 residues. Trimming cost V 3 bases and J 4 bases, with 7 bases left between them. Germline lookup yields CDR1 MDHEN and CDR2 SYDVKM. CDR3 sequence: CASSFFIGANVLTF. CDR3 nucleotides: TGTGCCAGCAGTTTCTTCATCGGGGCCAACGTCCTGACTTTC.

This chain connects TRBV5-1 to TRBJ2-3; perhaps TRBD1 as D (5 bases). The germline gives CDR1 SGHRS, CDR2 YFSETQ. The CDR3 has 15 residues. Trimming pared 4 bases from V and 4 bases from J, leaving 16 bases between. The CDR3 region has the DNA TGCGCCAGCAGCCCCGTTACCAGGGTGGCAGATACGCAGTATTTT. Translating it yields CASSPVTRVADTQYF.

This CDR3 is CASSLADTGWAAGELFF. CDR3 nucleotide sequence: TGTGCCAGCAGCTTAGCGGACACAGGGTGGGCAGCCGGGGAGCTGTTTTTT. The rearrangement links TRBV7-8 to TRBJ2-2; possibly TRBD1 for D (6 bases). Trimming removed 0 bases from V and 6 bases from J, with 17 bases in between. Germline V gene sequence: CDR1 SGHVS, CDR2 FQNEAQ. The CDR3 contains 17 residues.

CDR3 DNA sequence: TGCGCCAGCAGTTACGGGACAGCCTACGAGCAGTACTTC. It translates to CASSYGTAYEQYF. The chain is built from TRBV5-1 and TRBJ2-7, with TRBD1 matching over 7 bases. This CDR3 contains 13 residues. The germline V gene has CDR1 SGHRS and CDR2 YFSETQ. J lost 2 bases, V lost 5 bases, and 4 bases had no gene match.

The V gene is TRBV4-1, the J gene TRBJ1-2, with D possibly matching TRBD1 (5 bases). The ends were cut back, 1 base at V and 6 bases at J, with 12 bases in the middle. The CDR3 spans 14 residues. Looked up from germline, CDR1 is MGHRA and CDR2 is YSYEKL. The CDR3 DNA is TGCGCCAGCAGCCAAGTTGGGGGGAGTAATGGCTACACCTTC. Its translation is CASSQVGGSNGYTF.

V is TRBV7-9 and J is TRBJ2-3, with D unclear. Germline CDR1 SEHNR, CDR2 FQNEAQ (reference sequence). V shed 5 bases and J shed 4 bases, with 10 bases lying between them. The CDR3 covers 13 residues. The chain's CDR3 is CASSPMASDTQYF. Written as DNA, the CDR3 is TGTGCCAGCAGCCCCATGGCGTCAGATACGCAGTATTTT.

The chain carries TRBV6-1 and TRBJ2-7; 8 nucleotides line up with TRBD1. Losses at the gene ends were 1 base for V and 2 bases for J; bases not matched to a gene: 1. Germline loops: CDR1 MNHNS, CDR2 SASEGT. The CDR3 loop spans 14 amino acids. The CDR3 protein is CASSEGDRPYEQYF. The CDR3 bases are TGTGCCAGCAGTGAAGGGGACAGGCCCTACGAGCAGTACTTC.

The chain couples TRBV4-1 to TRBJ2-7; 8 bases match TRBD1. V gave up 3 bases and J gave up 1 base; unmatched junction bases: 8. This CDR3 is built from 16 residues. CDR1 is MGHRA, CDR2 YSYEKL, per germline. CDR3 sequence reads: CASSQTGTGASYEQYF. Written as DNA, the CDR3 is TGCGCCAGCAGCCAGACCGGGACAGGAGCTTCCTACGAGCAGTACTTC.

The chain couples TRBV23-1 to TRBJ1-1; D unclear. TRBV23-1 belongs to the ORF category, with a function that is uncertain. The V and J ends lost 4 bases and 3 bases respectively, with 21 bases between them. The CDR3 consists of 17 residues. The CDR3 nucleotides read TGCGCCAGCAGTCTGTTTGGCTTAAAATCCAGGCACACTGAAGCTTTCTTT. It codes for CASSLFGLKSRHTEAFF.

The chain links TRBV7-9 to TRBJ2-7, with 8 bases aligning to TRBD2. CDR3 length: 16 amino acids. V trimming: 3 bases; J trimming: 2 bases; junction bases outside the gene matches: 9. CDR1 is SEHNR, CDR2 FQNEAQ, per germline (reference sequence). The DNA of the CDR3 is TGTGCCAGCAGCTTGGTTGGGGGCGGGAGGACCTACGAGCAGTACTTC. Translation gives CASSLVGGGRTYEQYF.

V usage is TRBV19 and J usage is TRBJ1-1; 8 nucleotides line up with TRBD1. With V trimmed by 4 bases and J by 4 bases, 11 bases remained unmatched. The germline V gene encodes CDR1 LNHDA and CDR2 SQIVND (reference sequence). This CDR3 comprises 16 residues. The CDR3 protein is CASSTDRDHGGTEAFF. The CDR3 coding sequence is TGTGCCAGTAGTACGGACAGGGATCACGGGGGCACTGAAGCTTTCTTT.

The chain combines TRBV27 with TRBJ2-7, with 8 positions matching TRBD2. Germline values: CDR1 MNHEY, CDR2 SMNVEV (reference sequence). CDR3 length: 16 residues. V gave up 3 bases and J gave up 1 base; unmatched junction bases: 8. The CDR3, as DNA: TGTGCCAGCAGTTTCCGGGGGGGGATAGCTTCCTACGAGCAGTACTTC. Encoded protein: CASSFRGGIASYEQYF.

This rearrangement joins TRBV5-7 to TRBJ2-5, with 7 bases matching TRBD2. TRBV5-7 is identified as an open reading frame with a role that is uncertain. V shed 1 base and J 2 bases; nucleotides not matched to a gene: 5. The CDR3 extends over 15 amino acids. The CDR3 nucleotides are TGTGCCAGCAGCTTGAGACTAGCCCAACAAGAGACCCAGTACTTC. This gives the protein CASSLRLAQQETQYF.

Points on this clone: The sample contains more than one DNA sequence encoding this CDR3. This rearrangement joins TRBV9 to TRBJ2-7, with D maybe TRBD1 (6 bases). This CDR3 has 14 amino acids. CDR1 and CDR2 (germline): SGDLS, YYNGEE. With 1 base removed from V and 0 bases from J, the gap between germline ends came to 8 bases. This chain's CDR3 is CASSVMDSSYEQYF. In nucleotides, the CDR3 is TGTGCCAGCAGCGTAATGGACAGCTCCTACGAGCAGTACTTC. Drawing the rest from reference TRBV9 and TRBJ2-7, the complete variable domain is DSGVTQTPKHLITATGQRVTLRCSPRSGDLSVYWYQQSLDQGLQFLIQYYNGEERAKGNILERFSAQQFPDLHSELNLSSLELGDSALYFCASSVMDSSYEQYFGPGTRLTVT.

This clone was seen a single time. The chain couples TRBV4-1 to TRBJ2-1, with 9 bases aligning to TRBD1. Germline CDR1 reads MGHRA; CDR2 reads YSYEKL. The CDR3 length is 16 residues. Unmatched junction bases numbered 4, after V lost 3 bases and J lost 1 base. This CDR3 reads CASSQPGTGSYNEQFF. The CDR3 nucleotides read TGCGCCAGCAGCCAGCCCGGGACAGGGTCCTACAATGAGCAGTTCTTC.

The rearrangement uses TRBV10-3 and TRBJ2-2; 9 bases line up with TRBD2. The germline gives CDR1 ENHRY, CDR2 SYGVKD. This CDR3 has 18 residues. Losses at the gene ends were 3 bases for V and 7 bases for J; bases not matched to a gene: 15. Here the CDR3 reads CAISDPISQREAVGELFF. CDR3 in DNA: TGTGCCATCAGTGACCCAATAAGTCAGCGGGAGGCGGTCGGGGAGCTGTTTTTT.

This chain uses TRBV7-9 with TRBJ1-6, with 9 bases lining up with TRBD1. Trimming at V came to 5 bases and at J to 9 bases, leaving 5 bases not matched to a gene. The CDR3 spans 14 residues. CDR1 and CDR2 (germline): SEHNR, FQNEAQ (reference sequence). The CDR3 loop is CASSPGTGISPLHF. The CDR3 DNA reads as TGTGCCAGCAGCCCAGGGACAGGGATTTCACCCCTCCACTTT.